This T cell receptor (beta chain) was captured in a study of read filtering for tumor transcriptome and immune sequencing (dated by TCRdb to 2018 to 2021). Context from the whole study: The cohort was composed of roughly 16 male and 11 to 15 female patients, with a mean age of approximately 66 years and an age range of roughly 47 to 90. By revised international staging, roughly 8 patients were R-ISS I, about 16 were R-ISS II and more than five were R-ISS III. After DNase treatment, whole-transcriptome libraries were prepared using the TruSeq RNA Access Library Prep Kit. Per sample, about 4 to 10.27 million TCR-region mapped reads were obtained with IR-seq, compared with only roughly 85 to 1273 with RNA-seq. Using the same bone marrow samples, the study ran both targeted immune repertoire sequencing and bulk whole-transcriptome sequencing and then compared the TCR repertoires from each method. A main aim was a read-filtering strategy for immune repertoire data, specifically whether clonotypes supported by a single read should be removed. Study-wide conclusions, independent of this receptor: IR-seq captured clonotypes at much higher depth and more reliably than RNA-seq, and smaller IR-seq throughput sufficed to identify most shared clonotypes. The sorted CD138-negative fraction was composed of a mixed bone marrow immune population rather than of purified T cells. In IR-seq, single-read clonotypes were roughly 84% of clonotypes but around 3.6% of total reads; in RNA-seq they were about 70% of clonotypes and 44.6% of reads. The correlation between IR-seq and RNA-seq shared clonotype proportions was increased by removal of single-read clonotypes.

The sample holds many counts of this clonotype. Its antigen is still unknown. Base qualities are missing; no much larger clone stands one base away. TCR libraries were constructed from roughly 380 ng RNA using the Immunoverse kit, and molecular barcoded adaptors covering alpha/delta and beta/gamma chains were employed. TCR library preparation used the same RNA that went into transcriptome sequencing. Sequencing of TCR libraries was carried out on an Illumina HiSeq 4000 with 2 x 150 cycles. The study's processing was this. TCR reads were aligned to human V, D, J and C references and assembled into CDR3 clonotypes with MiXCR, including quality filtering and error correction. The tcR package in R was used for analysis of clonotype counts and gene usage diversity. For inspection of raw mapping reads, RNA-seq reads were mapped by STAR aligner version 2.5.3a onto GRCh37 of the human genome. IR-seq fastq files were randomly downsampled with Seqtk 1.3 to test the effect of sequencing depth on detected clonotypes. Through fastp at Q25 and MiXCR, TCRdb rebuilt clones from the public reads, retaining in-frame beta chains. CDR3 protein duplicates are merged, each entry listing the most common genes and DNA. These V and J calls are TCRdb output, not the study's own analysis. Within this sample are approximately 59,000 distinct CDR3 sequences, with approximately 13% of them counted one time only. 16% of the sample rests with the top ten.

The germline V gene gives CDR1 as SNHLY and CDR2 as FYNNEI. From V the trimming removes 4 bases and from J it removes 1 base, while the gene matches leave 4 bases of the junction unaccounted for. The CDR3 goes from the cysteine to the phenylalanine over 15 residues. The only DNA kept is the CDR3, 45 bases in frame from the first base. Each patient had bone marrow sampled at the time of active disease. Ficoll-Hypaque density gradient centrifugation was used to isolate bone marrow mononuclear cells. CD138-negative cells were obtained by negative selection after labeling with CD138 magnetic microbeads on a MACS separator, removing myeloma plasma cells. The purity of the isolated cells was checked by flow cytometry with CD138 antibodies on an Attune NxT. Total RNA was extracted using TRIzol reagent and was quantified on a NanoDrop spectrophotometer. For each patient, paired RNA-seq and IR-seq were run on the CD138-negative bone marrow sample from that patient.

The rearranged chain carries TRBV2 and TRBJ2-3, with TRBD1 matching 8 junction bases. The sequencing input was a population of CD138-negative cells sorted from bone marrow. Sample cell subset or site, as interpreted from the label and publication: bone marrow mononuclear cells depleted of CD138+ plasma/myeloma cells by negative magnetic selection. The sequence came from a donor aged 40 or older with multiple myeloma. CDR3 region: CASSGTGLGTDTQYF. The bases read TGTGCCAGCAGTGGGACAGGGCTGGGCACAGATACGCAGTATTTT. When the CDR3 is completed using the reference TRBV2 and TRBJ2-3 genes on either side, the full variable domain is EPEVTQTPSHQVTQMGQEVILRCVPISNHLYFYWYRQILGQKVEFLVSFYNNEISEKSEIFDDQFSVERPDGSNFTLKIRSTKLEDSAMYFCASSGTGLGTDTQYFGPGTRLTVL.